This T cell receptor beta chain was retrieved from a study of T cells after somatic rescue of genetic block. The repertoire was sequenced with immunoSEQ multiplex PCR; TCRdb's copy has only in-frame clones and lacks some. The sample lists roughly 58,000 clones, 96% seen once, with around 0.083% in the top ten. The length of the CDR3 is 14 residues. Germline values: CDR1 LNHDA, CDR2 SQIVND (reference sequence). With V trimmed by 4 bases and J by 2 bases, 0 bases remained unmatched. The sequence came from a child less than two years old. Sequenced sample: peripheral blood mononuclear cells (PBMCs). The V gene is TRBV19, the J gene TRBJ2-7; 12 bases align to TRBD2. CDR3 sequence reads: CASSTSGRAYEQYF. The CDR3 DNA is TGTGCCAGTAGTACTAGCGGGAGGGCCTACGAGCAGTACTTC. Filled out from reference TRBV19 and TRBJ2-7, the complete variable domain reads DGGITQSPKYLFRKEGQNVTLSCEQNLNHDAMYWYRQDPGQGLRLIYYSQIVNDFQKGDIAEGYSVSREKKESFPLTVTSAQKNPTAFYLCASSTSGRAYEQYFGPGTRLTVT.